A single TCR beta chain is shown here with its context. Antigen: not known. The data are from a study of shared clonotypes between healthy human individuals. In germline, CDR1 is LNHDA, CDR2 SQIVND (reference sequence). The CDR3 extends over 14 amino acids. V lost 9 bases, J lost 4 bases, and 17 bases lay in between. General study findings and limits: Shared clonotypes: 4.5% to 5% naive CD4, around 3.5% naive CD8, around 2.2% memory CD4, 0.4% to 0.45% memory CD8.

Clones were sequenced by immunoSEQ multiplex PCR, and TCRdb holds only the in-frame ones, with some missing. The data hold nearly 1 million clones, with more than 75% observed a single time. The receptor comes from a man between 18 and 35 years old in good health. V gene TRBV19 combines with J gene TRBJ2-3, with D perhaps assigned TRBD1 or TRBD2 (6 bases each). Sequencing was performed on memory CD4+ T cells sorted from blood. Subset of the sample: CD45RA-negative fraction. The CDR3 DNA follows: TGTGCCAGCCGCCTAGGGGGGAATGCAGATACGCAGTATTTT. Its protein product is CASRLGGNADTQYF.